Shown below are 30 T cell receptor beta chains from a single sample sequenced in a study of post-analysis software for immune sequencing data. Study-wide results and limits: The study found TRBV5-6, TRBV5-1 and TRBV20-1 among a few TRBV segments more frequent in patients than controls.

Which antigens these TCRs recognize remains unknown. Unique molecular identifiers tagged the TCR beta cDNA libraries. TCRdb reprocessed the PCR reads with MiXCR, giving one entry per CDR3 protein. The table has roughly 620,000 distinct CDR3 sequences, 44% seen once. Sequencing was carried out using blood. Every receptor here comes from a girl between 10 and 17 years old with multiple sclerosis.

The J gene is TRBJ2-1, the V gene TRBV24-1, with D maybe TRBD1 (6 bases). CDR1 and CDR2 (germline): KGHDR, SFDVKD. The CDR3 is 14 amino acids. V gave up 3 bases and J gave up 8 bases, with 13 bases separating them. The CDR3, as DNA: TGTGCCACCAGTGATGCACGATCAGGGGATGAGCAGTTCTTC. It translates to CATSDARSGDEQFF.

V is TRBV29-1 and J is TRBJ2-5, with 8 bases fitting TRBD1. With V trimmed by 6 bases and J by 4 bases, 16 bases remained unmatched. The CDR3 extends over 16 amino acids. Germline-derived CDR1 and CDR2 are SQVTM and ANQGSEA. The chain's CDR3 is CSVERRTGPTGETQYF. CDR3 in DNA: TGCAGCGTAGAAAGAAGGACAGGGCCGACGGGAGAGACCCAGTACTTC.

The chain couples TRBV27 to TRBJ2-5, with 11 positions matching TRBD2. The J call may be incorrect, as the DNA end agrees better with TRBJ2-7. Per the germline V gene, CDR1 is MNHEY and CDR2 is SMNVEV (reference sequence). This CDR3 spans 15 amino acids. The CDR3, as DNA: TGTGCCAGCAGTCCCGGGACTAGCGGATTCTACGAGCAGTACTTC. This translates into CASSPGTSGFYEQYF.

The genes are TRBV5-5 and TRBJ1-1; D may be TRBD1 (6 bases). The V gene's germline CDR1 is SGHKS and CDR2 YYEKEE (reference sequence). V lost 3 bases to trimming and J lost 10 bases, with 16 bases between them. CDR3 length equals 13 residues. The CDR3 region is CASSSTGRTLAFF. CDR3 DNA: TGTGCCAGCAGCTCGACAGGCAGAACATTAGCTTTCTTT.

The table lists this clonotype with a few counts. This chain links TRBV20-1 with TRBJ1-2; 7 bases are shared with TRBD1. Germline V lookup: CDR1 DFQATT, CDR2 SNEGSKA (reference sequence). The trim removed 3 bases at V and 3 bases at J, leaving 13 bases unmatched. The CDR3 runs to 16 residues. The CDR3 DNA reads TGCAGTGCTAGTCCTCAGGGACAGCTCGACCACTATGGCTACACCTTC. This gives the protein CSASPQGQLDHYGYTF.

The chain carries TRBV20-1 and TRBJ2-4; D gene unclear. This CDR3 region has 16 residues. Per germline, CDR1 DFQATT and CDR2 SNEGSKA (reference sequence). Deletions cut 7 bases from V and 1 base from J, with 20 bases between. The CDR3 here is CSVRTLYGRAKNIQYF. In DNA form, the CDR3 reads TGCAGTGTCCGGACCCTTTATGGACGCGCCAAAAACATTCAGTACTTC.

The CDR3 sequence: CASSDTGAPDNEQFF. CDR3 DNA sequence: TGCGCCAGCAGCGACACGGGGGCACCGGACAATGAGCAGTTCTTC. The rearrangement joins TRBV5-1 to TRBJ2-1; tentatively, D is TRBD1 or TRBD2 (6 bases each). The CDR3 is 15 residues long. V lost 4 bases and J 5 bases, leaving 16 bases between the germline ends. Germline lookup yields CDR1 SGHRS and CDR2 YFSETQ.

This chain links TRBV6-6 with TRBJ2-3; 9 nucleotides agree with TRBD2. The V and J ends lost 2 bases and 0 bases, in that order; junction bases with no gene match: 6. The CDR3 has 17 amino acids. Germline-derived CDR1 and CDR2 are MNHNY and SVGAGI (reference sequence). The CDR3: CASSYPRAGGSTDTQYF. CDR3 nucleotide sequence: TGTGCCAGCAGTTACCCTAGGGCGGGAGGGAGCACAGATACGCAGTATTTT.

This clonotype was counted only a few times. The chain couples TRBV12-3 or TRBV12-4 to TRBJ2-7; 7 bases are a match to TRBD1. The CDR3 runs to 13 residues. V was clipped by 7 bases and J by 4 bases; unmatched bases: 7. The DNA of the CDR3 is TGTGCCAGCACCCTGCACAGGGGTTACGAGCAGTACTTC. Encoded protein: CASTLHRGYEQYF.

The rearrangement links TRBV9 to TRBJ2-4; 11 positions match TRBD1. The end of the DNA fits TRBJ2-7 better, so the J call may be wrong. The CDR3 has 15 residues. Germline loops: CDR1 SGDLS, CDR2 YYNGEE. The CDR3 spells CASSGGGTGGYEQYF. CDR3 bases: TGTGCCAGCAGCGGAGGAGGGACAGGGGGCTACGAGCAGTACTTC.

This clonotype appeared once. This chain joins TRBV5-1 and TRBJ1-1, with D uncertain. The CDR3 is 13 residues long. The germline gives CDR1 SGHRS, CDR2 YFSETQ. V lost 5 bases to trimming and J lost 4 bases, with 12 bases between them. For the CDR3, the DNA is TGCGCCAGCAGGACTTTAAGGAGCACTGAAGCTTTCTTT. This sequence encodes CASRTLRSTEAFF. The full variable domain, with the rest looked up from reference TRBV5-1 and TRBJ1-1, is KAGVTQTPRYLIKTRGQQVTLSCSPISGHRSVSWYQQTPGQGLQFLFEYFSETQRNKGNFPGRFSGRQFSNSRSEMNVSTLELGDSALYLCASRTLRSTEAFFGQGTRLTVV.

The chain carries TRBV7-2 and TRBJ1-2, with D maybe TRBD1 (6 bases). There are 14 residues in the CDR3. The germline CDR1 and CDR2 sequences are SGHTA and FQGNSA. With 3 bases removed from V and 2 bases from J, the gap between germline ends came to 10 bases. The CDR3: CASSFDRFNYGYTF. Written as DNA, the CDR3 is TGTGCCAGCAGCTTTGACAGGTTCAACTATGGCTACACCTTC.

The V and J genes are TRBV5-1 and TRBJ2-5; 9 bases line up with TRBD2. The CDR3 has 16 residues. Germline values: CDR1 SGHRS, CDR2 YFSETQ. Trimming removed 0 bases from V and 11 bases from J; junction bases left unmatched: 14. CDR3 in DNA: TGCGCCAGCAGCTTGGCCAGTCGGGGACTAGCTAATGAGCAGTACTTC. Protein sequence: CASSLASRGLANEQYF.

The chain uses TRBV5-1 and TRBJ2-7; D possibly corresponds to TRBD1 (5 bases). V lost 4 bases and J lost 3, with 20 bases in between. Germline CDR1 reads SGHRS; CDR2 reads YFSETQ. This CDR3 spans 16 amino acids. CDR3 nucleotide sequence: TGCGCCAGCAGCCACAACTCCCGACAGACCTACTACGAGCAGTACTTC. Translated: CASSHNSRQTYYEQYF.

This clonotype was seen a handful of times. V and J are TRBV5-1 and TRBJ2-7; D uncertain. Between the trimmed V and J ends, which lost 4 bases and 3 bases, there was a span of 11 bases. Germline CDR1 is SGHRS and CDR2 is YFSETQ. The CDR3 runs 13 residues. In nucleotides, the CDR3 is TGCGCCAGCAGCCCGAGAAACGGCTACGAGCAGTACTTC. Protein sequence: CASSPRNGYEQYF.

This clonotype was recorded a few times. This chain uses TRBV27 with TRBJ1-2; TRBD1 matches 9 bases. This CDR3 contains 14 residues. The V and J ends lost 8 bases and 8 bases, in that order; junction bases with no gene match: 12. Germline V gene lookup returns CDR1 MNHEY and CDR2 SMNVEV (reference sequence). The DNA of the CDR3 is TGTGCCAGCGGAGCGGACAGGGGATGGAACGGCTACACCTTC. Residues: CASGADRGWNGYTF.

Notes on this clonotype: The conserved closing phenylalanine or tryptophan is absent in this CDR3, likely reflecting a read error. This chain connects TRBV6-6 to TRBJ2-1; 9 bases fit TRBD2. Germline V gene lookup returns CDR1 MNHNY and CDR2 SVGAGI (reference sequence). V dropped 6 bases and J dropped 4; count of bases not matched to a gene: 7. The CDR3 has 15 amino acids. CDR3 in amino acids: CASSHGLAGYNEQFV. CDR3 DNA sequence: TGTGCCAGCAGCCACGGGCTAGCGGGATACAATGAGCAGTTCGTC.

The chain carries TRBV21-1 and TRBJ1-5; the table's D call, TRBD1, was not checked against the DNA. TRBV21-1 is a recognized pseudogene. This CDR3 has 14 residues. The CDR3 loop is CASSTRDRGIPQHF. The CDR3 DNA reads as TGTGCCAGCAGCACCCGGGACAGGGGAATACCCCAGCATTTT.

The J gene is TRBJ1-2, the V gene TRBV24-1; no definite D call. Trimming left V 4 bases short and J 3 bases short, with 14 bases between. CDR1 KGHDR and CDR2 SFDVKD come from the germline V gene. The CDR3 is made up of 15 amino acids. The CDR3 protein is CATSDTTNRYYGYTF. The CDR3 DNA reads as TGTGCCACCAGTGACACCACCAACAGATACTATGGCTACACCTTC.

This clonotype was seen more than once but under ten times. The chain links TRBV5-1 to TRBJ2-4; 10 nucleotides line up with TRBD1. V was pared by 0 bases and J by 11 bases, with 5 bases of the junction left unmatched. Germline V CDR1 and CDR2: SGHRS, YFSETQ. The CDR3 extends over 14 amino acids. CDR3 DNA: TGCGCCAGCAGCTTGGAAGCGACAGGGGGCTTTCAGTACTTC. Translation gives CASSLEATGGFQYF. The full variable domain, rest sourced from reference TRBV5-1 and TRBJ2-4, is KAGVTQTPRYLIKTRGQQVTLSCSPISGHRSVSWYQQTPGQGLQFLFEYFSETQRNKGNFPGRFSGRQFSNSRSEMNVSTLELGDSALYLCASSLEATGGFQYFGAGTRLSVL.

In its sample, this clonotype was seen a few times. The chain links TRBV12-3 or TRBV12-4 to TRBJ2-5; D ambiguous. The CDR3 runs to 16 residues. V lost 5 bases and J 1 base, leaving 17 bases between the germline ends. The CDR3 here is CASSPQWAGGQETQYF. The CDR3 region has the DNA TGTGCCAGCAGTCCCCAGTGGGCAGGCGGCCAAGAGACCCAGTACTTC.

The J gene is TRBJ2-4, the V gene TRBV5-6; TRBD2 agrees at 10 bases. The DNA end is a closer match to TRBJ2-5, so the J assignment may be wrong. CDR3 size: 19 residues. Germline lookup yields CDR1 SGHDT and CDR2 YYEEEE. CDR3 sequence (DNA): TGTGCCAGCAGCTTGAGTGCCTTACCAGCGGGGGGGCCATGGGAGACCCAGTACTTC. This codes for CASSLSALPAGGPWETQYF.

This clonotype occurred a few times. The chain has TRBV6-1 and TRBJ1-4; D is uncertain. The germline CDR1 and CDR2 sequences are MNHNS and SASEGT. The germline V and J ends were trimmed by 4 bases and 4 bases, with 16 bases remaining between them. The CDR3 runs 16 residues. The CDR3 region is CASSGGPLTYNEKLFF. The CDR3 DNA follows: TGTGCCAGCAGTGGGGGTCCTCTAACTTATAATGAAAAACTGTTTTTT.

This chain links TRBV5-1 with TRBJ1-1, with unresolved D. Trimming pared 4 bases from V and 1 base from J, leaving 8 bases between. The CDR3 has 13 residues. Germline V gives CDR1 SGHRS, CDR2 YFSETQ. The CDR3 DNA reads TGCGCCAGCAGCCGGTGGGGGAACACTGAAGCTTTCTTT. This gives the protein CASSRWGNTEAFF.

This chain connects TRBV7-2 to TRBJ1-5; maybe TRBD1 (6 bases). The germline V gene has CDR1 SGHTA and CDR2 FQGNSA. The V gene lost 9 bases and the J gene lost 2 bases, with 20 bases spanning the gap. The CDR3 has 16 residues. CDR3 coding DNA: TGTGCCAGTAGTTGGACAGCAACGGATGGCAATCAGCCCCAGCATTTT. It codes for CASSWTATDGNQPQHF.

This rearrangement joins TRBV12-3 or TRBV12-4 to TRBJ1-1; 8 nucleotides line up with TRBD1. Germline trimming cut 7 bases from V and 4 bases from J; bases unmatched to any gene: 8. This CDR3 comprises 14 residues. This CDR3 is CASNQITGGTEAFF. In nucleotides, the CDR3 is TGTGCCAGCAACCAGATTACAGGGGGCACTGAAGCTTTCTTT.

The chain combines TRBV6-6 with TRBJ2-7, with no clear D. The V gene's germline CDR1 is MNHNY and CDR2 SVGAGI (reference sequence). Trimming stripped 3 bases from V and 3 bases from J, with 9 bases between. This CDR3 is 13 amino acids long. CDR3 in amino acids: CASSYNNNYEQYF. The CDR3 coding sequence is TGTGCCAGCAGTTATAATAACAACTACGAGCAGTACTTC.

This clonotype was picked up a small number of times. The rearrangement links TRBV12-3 or TRBV12-4 to TRBJ1-5, with D maybe TRBD1 (5 bases). The V end lost 5 bases, the J end lost 3 bases, and 11 bases lay between the germline ends. This CDR3 comprises 14 residues. CDR3 residues: CASSEQVNNQPQHF. The CDR3 region has the DNA TGTGCCAGCAGTGAACAGGTGAACAATCAGCCCCAGCATTTT.

This clonotype occurred once. The junction departs from germline at one end; a sequencing error may be responsible. The chain is built from TRBV12-3 or TRBV12-4 and TRBJ2-1; no clear D gene. The CDR3 extends over 12 amino acids. CDR3 in amino acids: CAGSQARPPQFF. The DNA for the CDR3 is TGTGCCGGCAGTCAGGCCCGCCCGCCTCAGTTCTTC.

This chain connects TRBV5-1 to TRBJ2-1, with TRBD1 matching over 9 bases. Germline CDR1 SGHRS, CDR2 YFSETQ. Trimming at V came to 2 bases and at J to 9 bases, leaving 6 bases not matched to a gene. There are 14 residues in the CDR3. This CDR3 is CASSLRTGEIEQFF. The CDR3 nucleotides are TGCGCCAGCAGCTTAAGGACAGGGGAGATTGAGCAGTTCTTC. The entire variable domain, with the rest obtained from reference TRBV5-1 and TRBJ2-1, is as follows: KAGVTQTPRYLIKTRGQQVTLSCSPISGHRSVSWYQQTPGQGLQFLFEYFSETQRNKGNFPGRFSGRQFSNSRSEMNVSTLELGDSALYLCASSLRTGEIEQFFGPGTRLTVL.